Listed here is a single TCR beta chain. What it binds is not known. Patients picked for sequencing had shown CD8+CD57+ cell expansion detected by flow cytometry. At blood sampling, none of the patients had yet received therapy. This sample was included in a study of CD8+CD57+ T cells in acquired aplastic anemia. Broader study findings: Patients had twenty-nine CD8+ CDR3 sequences in common with controls (the shared set).

Germline loops: CDR1 SGHTA, CDR2 FQGTGA. The CDR3 runs 13 residues. V shed 8 bases and J shed 5 bases, with 16 bases lying between them. Genomic DNA acted as the template from which TCR beta VDJ combination and CDR3 sequence profiling were carried out. TCRdb itself ran the reads through MiXCR, one entry per CDR3 protein. The sample holds hundreds of thousands of distinct CDR3 sequences, around 30% seen once. V is TRBV7-3 and J is TRBJ2-7; D gene ambiguous. The sequence was obtained from a human donor with aplastic anemia. Sequenced sample: sorted CD4+, CD8+, or CD8+CD57+ T cells (not recorded which) from PBMCs. In nucleotides, the CDR3 is TGTGCCAGCTCCGAAAAAGGGCCCGACGAGCAGTACTTC. Protein sequence: CASSEKGPDEQYF.